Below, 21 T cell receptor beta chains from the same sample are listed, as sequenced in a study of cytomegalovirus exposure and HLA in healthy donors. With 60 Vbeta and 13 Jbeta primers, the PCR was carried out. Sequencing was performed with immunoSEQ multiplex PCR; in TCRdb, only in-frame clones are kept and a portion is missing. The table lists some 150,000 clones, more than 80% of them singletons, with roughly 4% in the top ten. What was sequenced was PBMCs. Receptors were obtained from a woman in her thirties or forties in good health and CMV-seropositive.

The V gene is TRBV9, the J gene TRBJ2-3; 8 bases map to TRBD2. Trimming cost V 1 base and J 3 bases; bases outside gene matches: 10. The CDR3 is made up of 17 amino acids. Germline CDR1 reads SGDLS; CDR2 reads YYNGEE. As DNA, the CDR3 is TGTGCCAGCAGCGTACAGCCTAGCGGGTCAGGGACAGATACGCAGTATTTT. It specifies CASSVQPSGSGTDTQYF.

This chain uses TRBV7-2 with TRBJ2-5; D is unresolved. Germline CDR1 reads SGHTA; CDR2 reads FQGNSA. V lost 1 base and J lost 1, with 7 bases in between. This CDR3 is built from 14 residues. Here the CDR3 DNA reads TGTGCCAGCAGCTTAGGGCCAGGCCAAGAGACCCAGTACTTC. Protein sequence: CASSLGPGQETQYF.

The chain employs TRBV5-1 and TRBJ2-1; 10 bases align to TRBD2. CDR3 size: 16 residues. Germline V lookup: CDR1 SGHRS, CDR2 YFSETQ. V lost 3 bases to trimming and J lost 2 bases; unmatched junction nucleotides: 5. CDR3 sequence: CASSSGLADTYNEQFF. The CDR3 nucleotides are TGCGCCAGCAGCTCCGGACTAGCGGACACCTACAATGAGCAGTTCTTC. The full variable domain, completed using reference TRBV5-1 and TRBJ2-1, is KAGVTQTPRYLIKTRGQQVTLSCSPISGHRSVSWYQQTPGQGLQFLFEYFSETQRNKGNFPGRFSGRQFSNSRSEMNVSTLELGDSALYLCASSSGLADTYNEQFFGPGTRLTVL.

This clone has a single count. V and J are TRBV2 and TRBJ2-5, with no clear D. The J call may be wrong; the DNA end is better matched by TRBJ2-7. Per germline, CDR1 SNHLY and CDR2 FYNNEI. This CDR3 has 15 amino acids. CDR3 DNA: TGTGCCAGCAGGACCTTAGCTCGAAGCTCCTACGAGCAGTACTTC. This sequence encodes CASRTLARSSYEQYF.

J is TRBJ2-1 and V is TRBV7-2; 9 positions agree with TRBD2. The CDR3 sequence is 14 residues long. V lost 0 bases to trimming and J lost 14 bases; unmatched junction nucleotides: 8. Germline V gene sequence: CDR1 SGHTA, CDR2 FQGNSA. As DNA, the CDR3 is TGTGCCAGCAGCTTAGCCCCAACTAGCGGGTCAGAGTTCTTC. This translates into CASSLAPTSGSEFF.

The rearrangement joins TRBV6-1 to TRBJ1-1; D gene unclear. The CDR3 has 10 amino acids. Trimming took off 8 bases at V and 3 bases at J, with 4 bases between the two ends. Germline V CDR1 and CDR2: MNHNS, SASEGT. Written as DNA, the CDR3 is TGTGCCAGCTCTGACACTGAAGCTTTCTTT. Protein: CASSDTEAFF.

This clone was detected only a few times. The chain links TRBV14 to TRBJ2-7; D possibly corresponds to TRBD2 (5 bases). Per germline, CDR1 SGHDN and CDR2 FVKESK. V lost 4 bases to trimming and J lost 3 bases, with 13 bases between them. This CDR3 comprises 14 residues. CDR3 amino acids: CASSPPNGIYEQYF. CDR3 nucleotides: TGTGCCAGCAGCCCCCCCAACGGGATCTACGAGCAGTACTTC.

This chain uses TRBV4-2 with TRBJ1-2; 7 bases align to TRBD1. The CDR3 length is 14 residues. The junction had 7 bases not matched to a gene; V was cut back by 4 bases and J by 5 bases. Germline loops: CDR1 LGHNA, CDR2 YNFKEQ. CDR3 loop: CASSPPDRVYGYTF. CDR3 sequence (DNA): TGTGCCAGCAGCCCCCCTGACAGGGTGTATGGCTACACCTTC.

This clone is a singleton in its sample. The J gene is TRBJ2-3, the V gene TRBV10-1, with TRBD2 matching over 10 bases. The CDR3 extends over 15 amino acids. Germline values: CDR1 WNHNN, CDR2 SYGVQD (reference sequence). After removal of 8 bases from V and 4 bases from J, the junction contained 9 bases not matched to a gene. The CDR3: CASSASGGSADTQYF. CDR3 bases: TGCGCCAGCTCAGCTAGCGGGGGATCGGCAGATACGCAGTATTTT.

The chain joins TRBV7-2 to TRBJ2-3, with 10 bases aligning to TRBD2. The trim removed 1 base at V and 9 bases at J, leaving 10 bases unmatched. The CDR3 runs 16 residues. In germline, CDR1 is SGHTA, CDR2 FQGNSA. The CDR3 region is CASSLVSGRATGTQYF. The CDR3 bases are TGTGCCAGCAGCTTAGTGAGCGGGAGGGCGACGGGGACGCAGTATTTT.

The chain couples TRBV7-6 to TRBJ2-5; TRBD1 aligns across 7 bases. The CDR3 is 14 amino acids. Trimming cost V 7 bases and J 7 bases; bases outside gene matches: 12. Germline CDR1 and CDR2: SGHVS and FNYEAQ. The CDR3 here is CASTPVGGRGTQYF. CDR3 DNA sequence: TGTGCCAGCACCCCGGTAGGGGGCCGAGGGACCCAGTACTTC.

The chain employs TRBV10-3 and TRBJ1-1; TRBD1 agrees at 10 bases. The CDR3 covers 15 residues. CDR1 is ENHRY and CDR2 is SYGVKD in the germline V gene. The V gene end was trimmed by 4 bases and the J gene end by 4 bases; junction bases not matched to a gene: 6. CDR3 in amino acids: CAISAEGTGATEAFF. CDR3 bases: TGTGCCATCAGTGCAGAGGGGACAGGGGCCACTGAAGCTTTCTTT.

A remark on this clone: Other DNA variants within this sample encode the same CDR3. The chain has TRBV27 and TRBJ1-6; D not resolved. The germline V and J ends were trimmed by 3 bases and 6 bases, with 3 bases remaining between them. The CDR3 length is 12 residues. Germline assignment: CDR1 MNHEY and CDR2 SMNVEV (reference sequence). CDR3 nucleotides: TGTGCCAGCAGTTTCAGTAATTCACCCCTCCACTTT. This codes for CASSFSNSPLHF.

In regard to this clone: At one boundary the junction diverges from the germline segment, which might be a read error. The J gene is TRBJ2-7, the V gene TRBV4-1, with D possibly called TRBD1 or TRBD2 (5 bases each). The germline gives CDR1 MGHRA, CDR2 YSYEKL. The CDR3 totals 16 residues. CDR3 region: CAGSQEGSGRNRRQYF. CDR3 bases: TGCGCCGGCAGCCAAGAGGGGTCCGGGCGGAACAGGCGGCAGTACTTC.

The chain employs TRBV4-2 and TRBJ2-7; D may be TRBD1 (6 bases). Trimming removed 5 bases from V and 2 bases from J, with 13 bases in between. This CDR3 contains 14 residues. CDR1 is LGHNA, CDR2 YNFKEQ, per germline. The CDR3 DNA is TGTGCCAGCAGCATAGGGACACCGACCTACGAGCAGTACTTC. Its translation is CASSIGTPTYEQYF.

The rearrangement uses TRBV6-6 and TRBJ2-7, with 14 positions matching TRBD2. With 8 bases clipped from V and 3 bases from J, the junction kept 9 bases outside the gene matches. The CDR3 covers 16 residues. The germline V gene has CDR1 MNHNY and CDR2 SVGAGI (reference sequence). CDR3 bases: TGTGCCAGCCTAGAGGGGACTAGCGGGAGAGACTACGAGCAGTACTTC. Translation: CASLEGTSGRDYEQYF.

CDR3 amino acids: CASSLRGTSGWDTQYF. The CDR3 DNA follows: TGTGCCAGCAGCTTAAGGGGGACTAGCGGCTGGGATACGCAGTATTTT. The chain has TRBV7-3 and TRBJ2-3; 11 nucleotides agree with TRBD2. Germline V gives CDR1 SGHTA, CDR2 FQGTGA. The trim removed 1 base at V and 6 bases at J, leaving 6 bases unmatched. This CDR3 has 16 residues.

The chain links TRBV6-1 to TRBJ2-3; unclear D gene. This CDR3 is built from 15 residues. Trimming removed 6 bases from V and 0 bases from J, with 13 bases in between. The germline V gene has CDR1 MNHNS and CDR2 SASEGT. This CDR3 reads CASRIAEPSTDTQYF. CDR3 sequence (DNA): TGTGCCAGCAGAATCGCCGAGCCGAGCACAGATACGCAGTATTTT.

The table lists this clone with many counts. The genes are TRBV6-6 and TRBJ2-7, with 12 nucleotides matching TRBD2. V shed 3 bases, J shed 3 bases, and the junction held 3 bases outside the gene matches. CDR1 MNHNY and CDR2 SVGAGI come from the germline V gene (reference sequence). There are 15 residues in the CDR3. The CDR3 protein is CASSYTSGGNYEQYF. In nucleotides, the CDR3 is TGTGCCAGCAGTTATACTAGCGGGGGGAACTACGAGCAGTACTTC.

Written as DNA, the CDR3 is TGTGCCAGCGCCTCTCCGGCTAGCGGCTACAATGAGCAGTTCTTC. Translated: CASASPASGYNEQFF. J is TRBJ2-1 and V is TRBV28; 7 nucleotides line up with TRBD2. CDR1 is MDHEN and CDR2 is SYDVKM in the germline V gene. The length of the CDR3 is 15 residues. The V and J ends lost 8 bases and 3 bases, in that order; junction bases with no gene match: 10.

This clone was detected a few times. The CDR3: CASSQGRGAPTEAFF. CDR3 coding DNA: TGCGCCAGCAGCCAAGGCCGGGGTGCGCCCACTGAAGCTTTCTTT. V and J are TRBV4-3 and TRBJ1-1; D gene unclear. In germline, CDR1 is LGHNA, CDR2 YSLEER. V was clipped by 1 base and J by 4 bases, with 13 bases between them. The CDR3 covers 15 residues.